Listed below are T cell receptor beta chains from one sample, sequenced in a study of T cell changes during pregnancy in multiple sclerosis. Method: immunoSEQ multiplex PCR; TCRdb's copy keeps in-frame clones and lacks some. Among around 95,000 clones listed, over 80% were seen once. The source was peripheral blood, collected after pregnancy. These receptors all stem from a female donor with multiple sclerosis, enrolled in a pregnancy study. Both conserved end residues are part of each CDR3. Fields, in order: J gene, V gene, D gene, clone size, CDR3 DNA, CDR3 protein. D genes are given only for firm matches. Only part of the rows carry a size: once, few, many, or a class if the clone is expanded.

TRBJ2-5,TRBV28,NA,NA,TGTGCCAGCAGTAAACAGCCTTTTCAAGAGACCCAGTACTTC,CASSKQPFQETQYF
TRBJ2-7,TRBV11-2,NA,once,TGTGCCAGCAGCTTAGTGCGAGGATCCGAGCAGTACTTC,CASSLVRGSEQYF
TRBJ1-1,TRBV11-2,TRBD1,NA,TGTGCCAGCAGCTTAGATAGGCCGGGACAGAGAGAAGCTTTCTTT,CASSLDRPGQREAFF
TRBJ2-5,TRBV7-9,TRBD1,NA,TGTGCCAGCCGCGAAAAGCCGACAGGGGGGCGAGAGACCCAGTACTTC,CASREKPTGGRETQYF
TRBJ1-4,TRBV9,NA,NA,TGTGCCAGCAGCGTAGGGACAGTCTCTAATGAAAAACTGTTTTTT,CASSVGTVSNEKLFF
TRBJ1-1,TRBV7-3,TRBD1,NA,TGTGCCAGCGTTCCAGGGGGCGGAAACACTGAAGCTTTCTTT,CASVPGGGNTEAFF
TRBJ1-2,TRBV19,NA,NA,TGTGCCAGCCAGATTACCGACGGGGGCTATGGCTACACCTTC,CASQITDGGYGYTF
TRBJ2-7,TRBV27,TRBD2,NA,TGTGCCAGCAGTTTATTCTCCCCTGGGACTAGCGAAACCTACGAGCAGTACTTC,CASSLFSPGTSETYEQYF
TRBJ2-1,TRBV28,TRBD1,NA,TGTGCCAGCAGGACGGACAGGCCCAGCTACAATGAGCAGTTCTTC,CASRTDRPSYNEQFF
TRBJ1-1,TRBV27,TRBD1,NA,TGTGCCAGCAGTACTGGACAGGGGGCAGCATTTGGGACTGAAGCTTTCTTT,CASSTGQGAAFGTEAFF
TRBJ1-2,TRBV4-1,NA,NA,TGCGCCAGCAGCCAAGAACAAGGCCTGGGGGGAACTAACTATGGCTACACCTTC,CASSQEQGLGGTNYGYTF
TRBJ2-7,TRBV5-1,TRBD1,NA,TGCGCCAGCAGCTTGGGACAGGGGCCCTACGAGCAGTACTTC,CASSLGQGPYEQYF
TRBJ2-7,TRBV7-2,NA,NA,TGTGCCATTTCGACAGGCCCGCTTTCCTACGAGCAGTACTTC,CAISTGPLSYEQYF
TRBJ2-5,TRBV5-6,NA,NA,TGTGCCAGCAGTCTTCGGAGGGCACAAGAGACCCAGTACTTC,CASSLRRAQETQYF
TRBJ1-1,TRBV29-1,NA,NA,TGCAGCGTTACCCTACCGACACCGCGCTGGACTGAAGCTTTCTTT,CSVTLPTPRWTEAFF
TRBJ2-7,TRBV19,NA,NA,TGTGCCAGTTCTTTGTCTGTCGACGAGCAGTACTTC,CASSLSVDEQYF
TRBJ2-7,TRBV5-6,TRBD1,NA,TGTGCCAGCAGCTTGCTGGGACAGGGGACCTACGAGCAGTACTTC,CASSLLGQGTYEQYF
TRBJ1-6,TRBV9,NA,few,TGTGCCAGCAGCGTTGAGGGATGGAATTCACCCCTCCACTTT,CASSVEGWNSPLHF
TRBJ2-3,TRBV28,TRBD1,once,TGTGCCAGCAGTGACCGGACAGGACAACACACAGATACGCAGTATTTT,CASSDRTGQHTDTQYF
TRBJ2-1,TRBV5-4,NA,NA,TGTGCCAGCAGCTTGGTCCGCGGGTCCCAGTTCTTC,CASSLVRGSQFF
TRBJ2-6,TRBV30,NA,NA,TGTGCCTGGAGTACAGGGCATCCTGGGGCCAACGTCCTGACTTTC,CAWSTGHPGANVLTF
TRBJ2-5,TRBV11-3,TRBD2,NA,TGTGCCAGCAGCCAGGGGTCTAGCGGGGGGGCGGAGACCCAGTACTTC,CASSQGSSGGAETQYF